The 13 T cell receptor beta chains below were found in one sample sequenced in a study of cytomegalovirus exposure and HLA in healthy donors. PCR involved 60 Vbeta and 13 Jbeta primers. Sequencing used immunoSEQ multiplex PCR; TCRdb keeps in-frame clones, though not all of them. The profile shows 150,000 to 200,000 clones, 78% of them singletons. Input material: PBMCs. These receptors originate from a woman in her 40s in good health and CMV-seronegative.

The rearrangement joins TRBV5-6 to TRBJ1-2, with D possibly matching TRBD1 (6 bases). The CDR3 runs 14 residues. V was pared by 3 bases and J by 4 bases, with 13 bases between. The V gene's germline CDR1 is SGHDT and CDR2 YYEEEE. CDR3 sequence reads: CASSSPAGAYGYTF. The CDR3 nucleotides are TGTGCCAGCAGCTCCCCGGCAGGGGCCTATGGCTACACCTTC.

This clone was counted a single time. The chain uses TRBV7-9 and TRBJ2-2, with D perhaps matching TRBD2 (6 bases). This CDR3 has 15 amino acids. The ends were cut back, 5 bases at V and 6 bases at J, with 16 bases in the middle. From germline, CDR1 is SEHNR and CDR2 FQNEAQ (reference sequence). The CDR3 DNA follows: TGTGCCAGCAGCCTCTACTCCCCGGGGGCCGGGGAGCTGTTTTTT. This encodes CASSLYSPGAGELFF.

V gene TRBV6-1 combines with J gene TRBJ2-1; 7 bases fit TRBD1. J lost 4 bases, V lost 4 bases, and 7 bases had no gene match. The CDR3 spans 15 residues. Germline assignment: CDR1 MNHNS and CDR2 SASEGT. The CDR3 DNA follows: TGTGCCAGCAGTGTACGGGACAGCCTATACAATGAGCAGTTCTTC. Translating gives CASSVRDSLYNEQFF.

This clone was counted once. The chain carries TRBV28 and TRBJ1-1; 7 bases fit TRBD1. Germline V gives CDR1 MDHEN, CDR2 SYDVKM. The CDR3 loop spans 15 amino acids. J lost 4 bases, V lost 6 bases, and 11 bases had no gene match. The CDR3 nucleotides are TGTGCCAGCAGGGCTCCAGGGGGAGTTGGCACTGAAGCTTTCTTT. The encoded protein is CASRAPGGVGTEAFF. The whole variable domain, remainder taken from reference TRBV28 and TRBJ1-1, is DVKVTQSSRYLVKRTGEKVFLECVQDMDHENMFWYRQDPGLGLRLIYFSYDVKMKEKGDIPEGYSVSREKKERFSLILESASTNQTSMYLCASRAPGGVGTEAFFGQGTRLTVV.

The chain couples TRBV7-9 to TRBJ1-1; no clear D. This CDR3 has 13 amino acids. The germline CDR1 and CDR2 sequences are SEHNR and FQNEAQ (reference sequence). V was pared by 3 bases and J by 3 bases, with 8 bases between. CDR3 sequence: CASSFAGDTEAFF. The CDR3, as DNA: TGTGCCAGCAGCTTCGCGGGAGACACTGAAGCTTTCTTT.

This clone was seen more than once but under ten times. This CDR3 is CASSYSDKTDGYTF. CDR3 in DNA: TGTGCCAGCAGTTACTCGGACAAAACCGACGGCTACACCTTC. The chain is built from TRBV6-5 and TRBJ1-2, with TRBD1 as a possible D gene (5 bases). Germline CDR1 and CDR2: MNHEY and SVGAGI. Trimming removed 0 bases at V and 8 bases at J, with 13 bases between. CDR3 size: 14 residues.

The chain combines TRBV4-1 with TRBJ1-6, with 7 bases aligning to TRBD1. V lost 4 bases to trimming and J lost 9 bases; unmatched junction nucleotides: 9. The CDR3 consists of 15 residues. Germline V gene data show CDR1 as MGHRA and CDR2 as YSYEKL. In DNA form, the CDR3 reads TGCGCCAGCAGCCCATTAACAGGGGCTAGTTCACCCCTCCACTTT. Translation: CASSPLTGASSPLHF.

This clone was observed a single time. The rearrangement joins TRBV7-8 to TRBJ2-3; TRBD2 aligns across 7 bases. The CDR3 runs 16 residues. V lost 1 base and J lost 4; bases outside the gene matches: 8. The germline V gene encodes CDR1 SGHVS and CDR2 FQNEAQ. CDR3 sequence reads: CASSLVGGEGPDTQYF. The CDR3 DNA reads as TGTGCCAGCAGCTTAGTTGGGGGGGAGGGCCCAGATACGCAGTATTTT.

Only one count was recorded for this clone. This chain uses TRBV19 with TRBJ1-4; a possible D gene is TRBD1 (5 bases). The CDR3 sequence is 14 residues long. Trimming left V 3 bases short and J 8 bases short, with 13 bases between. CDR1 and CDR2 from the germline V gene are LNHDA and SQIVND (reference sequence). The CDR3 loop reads CASSISQGWEKLFF. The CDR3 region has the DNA TGTGCCAGTAGTATTTCTCAGGGCTGGGAAAAACTGTTTTTT.

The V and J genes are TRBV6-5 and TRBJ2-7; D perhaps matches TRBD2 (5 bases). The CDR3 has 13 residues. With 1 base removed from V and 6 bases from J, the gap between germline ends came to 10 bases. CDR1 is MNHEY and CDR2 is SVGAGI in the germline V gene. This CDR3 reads CASSYLKGAEQYF. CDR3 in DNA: TGTGCCAGCAGTTACTTAAAGGGAGCCGAGCAGTACTTC.

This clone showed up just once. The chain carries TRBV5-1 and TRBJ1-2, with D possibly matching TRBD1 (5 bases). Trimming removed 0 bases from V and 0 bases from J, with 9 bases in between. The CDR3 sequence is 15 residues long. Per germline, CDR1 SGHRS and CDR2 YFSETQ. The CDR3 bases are TGCGCCAGCAGCTTGGGAGGAGGGGCTAACTATGGCTACACCTTC. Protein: CASSLGGGANYGYTF.

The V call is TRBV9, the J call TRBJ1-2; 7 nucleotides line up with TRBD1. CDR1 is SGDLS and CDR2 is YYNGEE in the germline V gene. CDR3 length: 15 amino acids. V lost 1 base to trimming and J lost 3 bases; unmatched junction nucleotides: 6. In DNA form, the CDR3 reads TGTGCCAGCAGCGTATATGACAGGGCGGACTATGGCTACACCTTC. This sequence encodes CASSVYDRADYGYTF.

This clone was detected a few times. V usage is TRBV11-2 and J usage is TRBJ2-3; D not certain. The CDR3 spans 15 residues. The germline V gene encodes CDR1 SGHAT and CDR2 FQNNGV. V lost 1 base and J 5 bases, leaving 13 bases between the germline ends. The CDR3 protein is CASSLVRTRGDTQYF. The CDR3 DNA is TGTGCCAGCAGCTTAGTCAGAACGAGAGGAGATACGCAGTATTTT.